The clone carrying this T cell receptor beta chain was seen many times. As yet, its antigen is unknown. The sample is drawn from a study of blood T cells in healthy people across ages. Study information: Template switching picked up about one barcoded beta molecule for each two T cells. Whole-study findings and limits: Naive CD4+ cell counts and diversity both ran higher in long-lived than in aged donors.

The CDR3 loop spans 14 amino acids. Germline loops: CDR1 DFQATT, CDR2 SNEGSKA (reference sequence). V was trimmed by 2 bases and J by 1 base, leaving 11 bases between them. Primers used in a second PCR of roughly 6 to 12 cycles were a sample-barcoded 5' primer and a J-beta primer mix. Each cDNA was tagged by a template-switch adaptor containing 12 random nucleotides. Sequencing recovered at least 3 million CDR3-containing paired-end reads from each sample. TCRdb fed the 5' RACE reads into MiXCR, producing one record per CDR3 protein. The table has hundreds of thousands of distinct CDR3 sequences, 49% seen once.

This receptor was identified in a woman in her sixties or seventies in good health. The V call is TRBV20-1, the J call TRBJ1-1; the D gene is possibly TRBD1 (5 bases). Source material: blood. The CDR3 nucleotides are TGCAGTGCTAGACCGTTTACAGGGAACACTGAAGCTTTCTTT. This gives the protein CSARPFTGNTEAFF.